These 10 T cell receptor beta chains were all obtained from the same sample, sequenced in a study of T cells after yellow fever vaccination. Each CDR3 protein gets one entry after TCRdb re-called the 5' RACE reads with MiXCR. Of approximately 90,000 distinct CDR3 sequences listed, roughly 6% were seen once; the top ten hold about two fifths. The sample in question was CD8+ T cells sorted from PBMCs, obtained 10 days after the yellow fever booster vaccination. The receptors originated from a man younger than 35 who received the YFV17D yellow fever vaccine.

This clonotype was recorded many times. The chain combines TRBV7-2 with TRBJ2-1, with 10 bases fitting TRBD2. Losses at the gene ends were 5 bases for V and 4 bases for J; bases not matched to a gene: 5. This CDR3 contains 15 residues. Germline assignment: CDR1 SGHTA and CDR2 FQGNSA. The CDR3 nucleotides are TGTGCCAGCAGCGCAACTAGCGGGGATTACAATGAGCAGTTCTTC. Translating it yields CASSATSGDYNEQFF.

This clonotype has a count of ten or more. The rearrangement links TRBV7-6 to TRBJ2-3, with 8 bases matching TRBD1. Germline assignment: CDR1 SGHVS and CDR2 FNYEAQ. J was trimmed by 3 bases and V by 1 base; bases with no gene match: 6. CDR3 size: 16 residues. In DNA, the CDR3 is TGTGCCAGCAGCTTAGGGACAGGGCGGTTTACAGATACGCAGTATTTT. This encodes CASSLGTGRFTDTQYF.

The V gene is TRBV6-5, the J gene TRBJ2-3; either TRBD1 or TRBD2 may supply D (6 bases each). Germline V gene data show CDR1 as MNHEY and CDR2 as SVGAGI. This CDR3 region has 14 residues. Trimming took off 2 bases at V and 1 base at J, with 7 bases between the two ends. In nucleotides, the CDR3 is TGTGCCAGCAGTTACAGGGGGGGCACAGATACGCAGTATTTT. Residues: CASSYRGGTDTQYF.

The chain is built from TRBV27 and TRBJ1-5; TRBD1 is a possible D gene (6 bases). Trimming removed 5 bases at V and 4 bases at J, with 15 bases between. Germline V gives CDR1 MNHEY, CDR2 SMNVEV (reference sequence). The CDR3 covers 15 residues. The CDR3 DNA follows: TGTGCCAGCAGTCCAGGGGTCAAACCTAATCAGCCCCAGCATTTT. It translates to CASSPGVKPNQPQHF.

This clonotype was observed many times. This rearrangement joins TRBV24-1 to TRBJ2-3; D may be TRBD1 (6 bases). CDR3 length equals 15 residues. Trimming took 4 bases from V and 4 from J, leaving 14 bases between them. The germline CDR1 and CDR2 sequences are KGHDR and SFDVKD. CDR3 in amino acids: CATSDLPTGSDTQYF. The DNA of the CDR3 is TGTGCCACCAGTGACTTACCCACAGGGTCAGATACGCAGTATTTT.

This clonotype was detected many times. The chain recombines TRBV18 with TRBJ2-3, with 9 bases identical to TRBD2. Germline trimming cut 3 bases from V and 2 bases from J; bases unmatched to any gene: 3. CDR1 is KGHSH and CDR2 is LQKENI in the germline V gene. The CDR3 sequence is 15 residues long. As DNA, the CDR3 is TGTGCCAGCTCACCGAGCGGGGGGTTCACAGATACGCAGTATTTT. Protein product: CASSPSGGFTDTQYF. The complete variable domain, with remaining parts taken from reference TRBV18 and TRBJ2-3, reads NAGVMQNPRHLVRRRGQEARLRCSPMKGHSHVYWYRQLPEEGLKFMVYLQKENIIDESGMPKERFSAEFPKEGPSILRIQQVVRGDSAAYFCASSPSGGFTDTQYFGPGTRLTVL.

This clonotype was recorded at least ten times. The V and J genes are TRBV12-3 or TRBV12-4 and TRBJ2-2, with 8 bases that match TRBD1. The CDR3 has 16 residues. V was clipped by 3 bases and J by 4 bases; unmatched bases: 7. The CDR3 is CASSFTGQGVTGELFF. The DNA of the CDR3 is TGTGCCAGCAGTTTTACCGGACAGGGCGTCACCGGGGAGCTGTTTTTT.

There are a few counts of this clonotype. The V and J genes are TRBV6-6 and TRBJ2-1; 13 bases line up with TRBD2. Germline V lookup: CDR1 MNHNY, CDR2 SVGAGI (reference sequence). The ends lost 10 bases at V and 1 base at J; junction bases unmatched: 10. This CDR3 spans 17 amino acids. CDR3 region: CATMGLAGRRSYNEQFF. The CDR3 bases are TGTGCCACCATGGGACTAGCGGGGAGAAGGTCCTACAATGAGCAGTTCTTC.

This clonotype appeared many times. V is TRBV7-9 and J is TRBJ2-7; a possible D gene is TRBD1 (6 bases). The V and J ends lost 5 bases and 3 bases respectively, with 11 bases between them. CDR1 and CDR2 from the germline V gene are SEHNR and FQNEAQ (reference sequence). The CDR3 has 13 residues. Here the CDR3 DNA reads TGTGCCAGCAGCCCAGGGGTTAGCTACGAGCAGTACGTC. This gives the protein CASSPGVSYEQYV.

This clonotype was seen a handful of times. The rearrangement joins TRBV6-5 to TRBJ1-5, with D perhaps matching TRBD1 (5 bases). The CDR3 contains 11 residues. The V end was cut by 8 bases, the J end by 13 bases, with 15 bases between. The germline V gene encodes CDR1 MNHEY and CDR2 SVGAGI. The CDR3 reads CASRGSGEQHF. As DNA, the CDR3 is TGTGCCAGCCGAGGGTCGGGGGAGCAGCATTTT.